This T cell receptor (beta chain) was recovered during a study of cytomegalovirus exposure and HLA in healthy donors. The study's findings and limits: Highly shared sequence variants in one cluster were likely a sequencing artifact.

Trimming pared 7 bases from V and 2 bases from J, leaving 8 bases between. The CDR3 length is 11 residues. The germline gives CDR1 GTSNPN, CDR2 SVGIG (reference sequence). This clone was seen more than once but under ten times. The antigen is undetermined. The PCR used 60 Vbeta and 13 Jbeta primers. Profiling relied on immunoSEQ multiplex PCR, and the TCRdb table lists in-frame clones only, not all of them. The sample records around 150,000 clones, around 77% being singletons. This TCR came from a middle-aged woman in good health and CMV-seronegative. The sequencing input was PBMCs. This rearrangement joins TRBV30 to TRBJ1-2, with a weak D call TRBD1 (6 bases). The CDR3 bases are TGTGCCTTGGACAGAAACTATGGCTACACCTTC. Encoded protein: CALDRNYGYTF. Full variable domain (outside the CDR3, taken from reference TRBV30 and TRBJ1-2): SQTIHQWPATLVQPVGSPLSLECTVEGTSNPNLYWYRQAAGRGLQLLFYSVGIGQISSEVPQNLSASRPQDRQFILSSKKLLLSDSGFYLCALDRNYGYTFGSGTRLTVV.